This T cell receptor (beta chain) emerged from a study of cytomegalovirus exposure and HLA in healthy donors. Study-level results: An analysis that came later showed most CMV-associated TCR beta chains appearing HLA-restricted. Further analysis, carried out later, found HLA-associated TCR beta chains more clonally expanded than equally common other chains. HLA alleles were associated with 18,000 or so TCR beta sequences in a later analysis at 0.05 false discovery rate.

The CDR3 extends over 14 amino acids. The germline gives CDR1 WNHNN, CDR2 SYGVQD (reference sequence). Trimming removed 6 bases from V and 6 bases from J; junction bases left unmatched: 9. The PCR made use of 60 Vbeta and 13 Jbeta primers. Data came from immunoSEQ multiplex PCR; TCRdb stores just in-frame clones and leaves some out. Of more than 80,000 clones listed, more than 60% were seen once; the top ten hold roughly 2.5%. In regard to this clone: What it binds is not known.

The sequence came from a man aged 35 to 55 in good health and CMV-seronegative. The V call is TRBV10-1, the J call TRBJ1-1, with 8 bases that match TRBD1. The sample comprised PBMCs. This CDR3 reads CASRSDRVGAEAFF. The CDR3 nucleotides are TGCGCCAGCAGATCGGACAGGGTAGGGGCTGAAGCTTTCTTT.